A single sample gave rise to the 6 T cell receptor beta chains below, sequenced in a study of PD-1 blockade in classical Hodgkin lymphoma. Clones were sequenced by immunoSEQ multiplex PCR, and TCRdb holds only the in-frame ones, with some missing. The sample includes some 110,000 clones, over 85% of them seen just once. Noted time point: cycle 4 day 1 (C4D1), after more than 5 weeks of nivolumab. Each and every patient relapsed after autologous stem cell transplantation, and patients got differing brentuximab vedotin exposure. The starting material was peripheral blood mononuclear cells (PBMCs), obtained before the fourth cycle of nivolumab. The receptors originated from a human donor with classical Hodgkin lymphoma.

The gene calls are TRBV28 and TRBJ2-2; D uncertain. The CDR3 runs 13 residues. The V and J ends lost 11 bases and 0 bases respectively, with 10 bases between them. The germline V gene has CDR1 MDHEN and CDR2 SYDVKM. Here the CDR3 DNA reads TGTGCCGCGGAAGGCGCGAACACCGGGGAGCTGTTTTTT. Translation gives CAAEGANTGELFF. Variable domain in full (rest from reference TRBV28 and TRBJ2-2): DVKVTQSSRYLVKRTGEKVFLECVQDMDHENMFWYRQDPGLGLRLIYFSYDVKMKEKGDIPEGYSVSREKKERFSLILESASTNQTSMYLCAAEGANTGELFFGEGSRLTVL.

The chain uses TRBV5-1 and TRBJ1-1; no clear D. Germline values: CDR1 SGHRS, CDR2 YFSETQ. The CDR3 runs 15 residues. Trimming cost V 3 bases and J 4 bases, with 16 bases left between them. The chain's CDR3 is CASSYNIVGGTEAFF. The DNA for the CDR3 is TGCGCCAGCAGCTATAACATAGTAGGTGGCACTGAAGCTTTCTTT.

Comment on this clone: One end of the junction does not line up with germline, which may come from a read error. The rearrangement uses TRBV13 and TRBJ2-6; 10 bases map to TRBD2. This CDR3 spans 19 amino acids. Germline V gene sequence: CDR1 PRHDT, CDR2 FYEKMQ (reference sequence). Here the CDR3 DNA reads TGTGCCAGCAGTTTAGCAGAGCGGGAGGGCCCTCGGGGGGCCAACGTCCTGACTTTC. Encoded protein: CASSLAEREGPRGANVLTF.

This clone has a handful of counts. V usage is TRBV6-1 and J usage is TRBJ2-3; D unresolved. V gave up 11 bases and J gave up 6 bases, with 12 bases separating them. Germline CDR1 reads MNHNS; CDR2 reads SASEGT. The CDR3 has 11 residues. The CDR3 is CALHLPDTQYF. The CDR3 DNA follows: TGTGCCCTACATTTACCTGATACGCAGTATTTT.

The CDR3 sequence: CASSDGGTSTDTQYF. DNA of the CDR3: TGTGCCAGCAGTGACGGGGGGACTAGCACAGATACGCAGTATTTT. The rearrangement links TRBV6-1 to TRBJ2-3, with 7 bases fitting TRBD2. Trimming took 3 bases from V and 0 from J; bases not matched to a gene: 3. CDR1 MNHNS and CDR2 SASEGT come from the germline V gene. The CDR3 loop spans 15 amino acids.

This sequence joins TRBV19 and TRBJ2-7; the D gene is possibly TRBD2 (5 bases). Germline V lookup: CDR1 LNHDA, CDR2 SQIVND (reference sequence). The CDR3 totals 15 residues. The V gene lost 6 bases and the J gene lost 2 bases, with 17 bases spanning the gap. CDR3 in amino acids: CASSPGGGSAYEQYF. CDR3 coding DNA: TGTGCCAGTAGCCCCGGTGGAGGTTCCGCCTACGAGCAGTACTTC.